This T cell receptor beta chain was sequenced in a study of type 1 regulatory T cells. Study overall: This in vitro CD4 product, T-allo10, is enriched for Tr1 cells and alloantigen-specific.

This clonotype occurred many times. Its antigen is unknown. General study results and limits: Tr1 cells had a more restricted TCR repertoire than non-Tr1 cells.

The germline gives CDR1 ENHRY, CDR2 SYGVKD. Trimming stripped 2 bases from V and 2 bases from J, with 3 bases between. The CDR3 has 12 amino acids. A single record per CDR3 protein comes from TCRdb applying MiXCR to the reads. The table includes fewer than 80,000 distinct CDR3 sequences, about a fifth detected once. Sequenced: cultured type 1 regulatory T (Tr1) cells, either the whole culture or a sorted fraction (not recorded which). The chain carries TRBV10-3 and TRBJ1-1; D gene unclear. The clonotype originates from a human donor in good health. The CDR3 loop reads CAISERNTEAFF. In nucleotides, the CDR3 is TGTGCCATCAGTGAGCGAAACACTGAAGCTTTCTTT.